These T cell receptor beta chains were read from a single sample in a study of identical twins. TCRdb re-derived calls from the 5' RACE reads in MiXCR, one entry per CDR3 protein. This sample has about 900,000 distinct CDR3 sequences, with over 9% found just once. These data were likewise used in another study, on yellow fever vaccine responses in identical twins.

Sequencing input: PBMCs. The receptor set was obtained from a woman under 30 in good health. Each CDR3 is given with its conserved first and last residue. The D gene is left open where the match is weak. The size field is filled for only some rows; it gives once, few, many or a size class.

j_call: TRBJ2-2
d_call: -
v_call: TRBV20-1
clone_size: few
cdr3_aa: CSARGTLTTGELFF
cdr3_nt: TGCAGTGCTAGAGGGACTCTTACCACCGGGGAGCTGTTTTTT

j_call: TRBJ2-3
d_call: TRBD2
v_call: TRBV3-1
clone_size: -
cdr3_aa: CASSQELGSTSVRTDTQYF
cdr3_nt: TGTGCCAGCAGCCAAGAATTGGGCTCAACTAGCGTCCGCACAGATACGCAGTATTTT

j_call: TRBJ1-1
d_call: -
v_call: TRBV5-6
clone_size: -
cdr3_aa: CASSLLGVGSEAFF
cdr3_nt: TGTGCCAGCAGCTTGTTGGGAGTGGGATCTGAAGCTTTCTTT

j_call: TRBJ2-5
d_call: -
v_call: TRBV2
clone_size: -
cdr3_aa: CASSDVGGGETQYF
cdr3_nt: TGTGCCAGCAGTGATGTCGGGGGTGGAGAGACCCAGTACTTC

j_call: TRBJ2-2
d_call: TRBD1
v_call: TRBV5-1
clone_size: few
cdr3_aa: CASSPTGINTGELFF
cdr3_nt: TGCGCCAGCAGCCCGACAGGGATCAACACCGGGGAGCTGTTTTTT

j_call: TRBJ1-5
d_call: -
v_call: TRBV28
clone_size: -
cdr3_aa: CASSFPPGGQPQHF
cdr3_nt: TGTGCCAGCAGTTTTCCCCCCGGGGGTCAGCCCCAGCATTTT

j_call: TRBJ2-1
d_call: -
v_call: TRBV15
clone_size: -
cdr3_aa: CATSRERRNNEQFF
cdr3_nt: TGTGCCACCAGCAGAGAGCGGAGGAACAATGAGCAGTTCTTC

j_call: TRBJ2-7
d_call: -
v_call: TRBV4-1
clone_size: few
cdr3_aa: CASSQDSVVDSIYEQYF
cdr3_nt: TGCGCCAGCAGCCAAGACAGTGTGGTTGACAGCATCTACGAGCAGTACTTC

j_call: TRBJ2-7
d_call: -
v_call: TRBV10-3
clone_size: many
cdr3_aa: CAIKGGGRYEQYF
cdr3_nt: TGTGCCATCAAGGGAGGGGGACGGTACGAGCAGTACTTC

j_call: TRBJ1-1
d_call: -
v_call: TRBV10-1
clone_size: few
cdr3_aa: CASSDGRKDTEAFF
cdr3_nt: TGCGCCAGCAGCGACGGGAGAAAGGACACTGAAGCTTTCTTT

j_call: TRBJ2-3
d_call: TRBD2
v_call: TRBV6-2/TRBV6-3
clone_size: few
cdr3_aa: CASSQTSGRIDTQYF
cdr3_nt: TGTGCCAGCAGTCAGACGAGCGGGAGGATCGATACGCAGTATTTT

j_call: TRBJ2-1
d_call: TRBD2
v_call: TRBV18
clone_size: -
cdr3_aa: CASSPLGLADNEQFF
cdr3_nt: TGTGCCAGCTCACCTCTTGGACTAGCGGACAATGAGCAGTTCTTC

j_call: TRBJ2-2
d_call: -
v_call: TRBV7-8
clone_size: few
cdr3_aa: CASRSQTNTGELFF
cdr3_nt: TGTGCCAGCAGGTCGCAAACGAACACCGGGGAGCTGTTTTTT

j_call: TRBJ2-4
d_call: -
v_call: TRBV4-1
clone_size: -
cdr3_aa: CASSPGFGPTGGILNIQYF
cdr3_nt: TGCGCCAGCAGCCCCGGTTTTGGTCCTACAGGAGGAATTTTGAACATTCAGTACTTC

j_call: TRBJ2-2
d_call: TRBD2
v_call: TRBV5-5
clone_size: -
cdr3_aa: CASSLGLAGATGELFF
cdr3_nt: TGTGCCAGCAGTCTTGGACTAGCGGGAGCCACCGGGGAGCTGTTTTTT

j_call: TRBJ2-7
d_call: -
v_call: TRBV5-1
clone_size: few
cdr3_aa: CASSPRLGGSYEQYF
cdr3_nt: TGCGCCAGCAGCCCCCGGCTGGGGGGCTCCTACGAGCAGTACTTC

j_call: TRBJ2-1
d_call: -
v_call: TRBV12-5
clone_size: -
cdr3_aa: CASGLTRGGGYNEQFF
cdr3_nt: TGTGCTAGTGGTTTAACAAGAGGTGGGGGATACAATGAGCAGTTCTTC

j_call: TRBJ2-4
d_call: -
v_call: TRBV24-1
clone_size: -
cdr3_aa: CATSDLRQDFYLAKNIQYF
cdr3_nt: TGTGCCACCAGTGATTTAAGACAGGACTTCTACCTAGCCAAAAACATTCAGTACTTC

j_call: TRBJ1-2
d_call: -
v_call: TRBV29-1
clone_size: -
cdr3_aa: CSVSGGPDYGYTF
cdr3_nt: TGCAGCGTTTCGGGGGGGCCGGACTATGGCTACACCTTC

j_call: TRBJ1-5
d_call: -
v_call: TRBV10-3
clone_size: many
cdr3_aa: CAISESQNQPQHF
cdr3_nt: TGTGCCATCAGTGAGTCCCAAAATCAGCCCCAGCATTTT

j_call: TRBJ2-4
d_call: -
v_call: TRBV6-5
clone_size: few
cdr3_aa: CASSYGSRLAKNIQYF
cdr3_nt: TGTGCCAGCAGTTACGGCAGTCGGCTAGCCAAAAACATTCAGTACTTC